Listed below are T cell receptor beta chains from one sample, sequenced in a study of regulatory T cells in long-lasting Graves disease. TCRdb reprocessed the multiplex PCR reads via MiXCR and lists one record per CDR3 protein. The profile shows roughly 430,000 distinct CDR3 sequences, about 17% of them singletons. The same sample was also used in a study of T cells in Graves' hyperthyroidism and ophthalmopathy.

This sample comprised peripheral blood mononuclear cells (PBMCs), obtained at new diagnosis, from a patient treated with antithyroid drugs. Receptors were obtained from a woman aged 25 to 45 with Graves disease. CDR3s include the opening cysteine and the closing phenylalanine or tryptophan. Fields, in order: J gene, V gene, clone size, D gene, CDR3 protein, CDR3 DNA. A D gene is named only where the DNA matches it firmly. The size entry is marked missing in some rows and otherwise reads once, few, many or a size class.

J gene: TRBJ2-7; V gene: TRBV5-1; clone size: -; D gene: -; CDR3 protein: CASSLDPRTVTYEQYF; CDR3 DNA: TGCGCCAGCAGCTTGGACCCTCGGACAGTTACCTACGAGCAGTACTTC
J gene: TRBJ1-6; V gene: TRBV27; clone size: few; D gene: TRBD1; CDR3 protein: CASSLGQGSYNSPLHF; CDR3 DNA: TGTGCCAGCAGTTTAGGACAGGGCTCCTATAATTCACCCCTCCACTTT
J gene: TRBJ2-5; V gene: TRBV6-2/TRBV6-3; clone size: many; D gene: -; CDR3 protein: CASTGFQETQYF; CDR3 DNA: TGTGCCAGCACAGGGTTCCAAGAGACCCAGTACTTC
J gene: TRBJ1-4; V gene: TRBV27; clone size: -; D gene: -; CDR3 protein: CASSFTGLDEKLFF; CDR3 DNA: TGTGCCAGCAGTTTTACAGGGCTCGATGAAAAACTGTTTTTT
J gene: TRBJ1-5; V gene: TRBV11-2; clone size: many; D gene: -; CDR3 protein: CASSQGGLDQPQHF; CDR3 DNA: TGCGCCAGCAGCCAAGGGGGGTTAGATCAGCCCCAGCATTTT
J gene: TRBJ2-1; V gene: TRBV24-1; clone size: few; D gene: TRBD1; CDR3 protein: CATSEVQGAGDEQFF; CDR3 DNA: TGTGCCACCAGTGAGGTTCAGGGGGCTGGCGATGAGCAGTTCTTC
J gene: TRBJ2-3; V gene: TRBV28; clone size: many; D gene: -; CDR3 protein: CASSLGLRRATQYF; CDR3 DNA: TGTGCCAGCAGTTTGGGGTTGAGGAGGGCGACGCAGTATTTT
J gene: TRBJ2-3; V gene: TRBV6-2/TRBV6-3; clone size: few; D gene: -; CDR3 protein: CASTLAGTQYF; CDR3 DNA: TGTGCCAGCACCCTCGCGGGTACGCAGTATTTT
J gene: TRBJ2-3; V gene: TRBV7-2; clone size: once; D gene: TRBD2; CDR3 protein: CASSLELAADTQYF; CDR3 DNA: TGTGCCAGCAGCTTAGAGCTAGCGGCCGATACGCAGTATTTT
J gene: TRBJ2-1; V gene: TRBV7-9; clone size: many; D gene: TRBD2; CDR3 protein: CASSSGLAGVSYNEQFF; CDR3 DNA: TGTGCCAGCAGCTCCGGACTAGCGGGAGTATCCTACAATGAGCAGTTCTTC
J gene: TRBJ2-5; V gene: TRBV12-3/TRBV12-4; clone size: many; D gene: -; CDR3 protein: CASSPWTAQETQYF; CDR3 DNA: TGTGCCAGCAGTCCTTGGACAGCTCAAGAGACCCAGTACTTC
J gene: TRBJ1-3; V gene: TRBV20-1; clone size: many; D gene: -; CDR3 protein: CSASGGNGNTIYF; CDR3 DNA: TGCAGTGCTAGTGGGGGTAATGGAAACACCATATATTTT
J gene: TRBJ2-5; V gene: TRBV20-1; clone size: many; D gene: -; CDR3 protein: CSADEDPQETQYF; CDR3 DNA: TGCAGTGCTGACGAGGACCCGCAAGAGACCCAGTACTTC
J gene: TRBJ2-1; V gene: TRBV12-3/TRBV12-4; clone size: few; D gene: TRBD2; CDR3 protein: CASIKSPASGQPEQFF; CDR3 DNA: TGTGCCAGCATTAAGTCCCCGGCTAGCGGCCAGCCGGAGCAGTTCTTC
J gene: TRBJ2-5; V gene: TRBV24-1; clone size: many; D gene: -; CDR3 protein: CASSDGNQETQYF; CDR3 DNA: TGTGCCTCCTCGGACGGAAACCAAGAGACCCAGTACTTC
J gene: TRBJ2-1; V gene: TRBV30; clone size: many; D gene: -; CDR3 protein: CAWSVQSGYNEQFF; CDR3 DNA: TGTGCCTGGAGTGTACAGTCGGGGTACAATGAGCAGTTCTTC
J gene: TRBJ2-7; V gene: TRBV28; clone size: -; D gene: -; CDR3 protein: CASRADLGYEQYF; CDR3 DNA: TGTGCCAGCAGGGCCGACCTTGGGTACGAGCAGTACTTC
J gene: TRBJ1-5; V gene: TRBV27; clone size: many; D gene: TRBD1; CDR3 protein: CASSLSGGKMTQHF; CDR3 DNA: TGTGCCAGCAGTTTATCAGGGGGCAAGATGACCCAGCATTTT
J gene: TRBJ1-6; V gene: TRBV6-1; clone size: few; D gene: -; CDR3 protein: CASSQAALLVYSPLHF; CDR3 DNA: TGTGCCAGCAGCCAAGCCGCTCTTCTTGTCTATTCACCCCTCCACTTT
J gene: TRBJ2-2; V gene: TRBV5-1; clone size: few; D gene: -; CDR3 protein: CASSSVGPANTGELFF; CDR3 DNA: TGCGCCAGCAGCTCCGTAGGGCCCGCGAACACCGGGGAGCTGTTTTTT
J gene: TRBJ2-7; V gene: TRBV28; clone size: many; D gene: TRBD1; CDR3 protein: CASSPQRQGAPWIRYEQYF; CDR3 DNA: TGTGCCAGCAGTCCACAGCGGCAGGGGGCCCCTTGGATTAGGTACGAGCAGTACTTC
J gene: TRBJ2-4; V gene: TRBV15; clone size: many; D gene: -; CDR3 protein: CATSREWLTENIQYF; CDR3 DNA: TGTGCCACCAGCAGAGAGTGGCTAACGGAAAACATTCAGTACTTC
J gene: TRBJ1-3; V gene: TRBV28; clone size: -; D gene: -; CDR3 protein: CASSLTGGGNTIYF; CDR3 DNA: TGTGCCAGCAGCCTGACAGGTGGTGGAAACACCATATATTTT
J gene: TRBJ1-6; V gene: TRBV12-3/TRBV12-4; clone size: few; D gene: -; CDR3 protein: CASGFYNSPLHF; CDR3 DNA: TGTGCCAGTGGGTTCTATAATTCACCCCTCCACTTT
J gene: TRBJ1-1; V gene: TRBV27; clone size: many; D gene: -; CDR3 protein: CASRTVMNTEAFF; CDR3 DNA: TGTGCCAGCCGGACAGTGATGAACACTGAAGCTTTCTTT
J gene: TRBJ2-1; V gene: TRBV18; clone size: -; D gene: TRBD2; CDR3 protein: CASSPRLAGLNEQFF; CDR3 DNA: TGTGCCAGCTCACCACGGCTAGCGGGCCTTAATGAGCAGTTCTTC
J gene: TRBJ2-1; V gene: TRBV9; clone size: many; D gene: -; CDR3 protein: CASSVADNEQFF; CDR3 DNA: TGTGCCAGCAGCGTAGCGGACAATGAGCAGTTCTTC
J gene: TRBJ2-3; V gene: TRBV2; clone size: many; D gene: -; CDR3 protein: CASSVQDYTDTQYF; CDR3 DNA: TGTGCCAGCAGTGTACAGGACTACACAGATACGCAGTATTTT
J gene: TRBJ1-5; V gene: TRBV19; clone size: few; D gene: TRBD1; CDR3 protein: CASSDPGQGYNQPQHF; CDR3 DNA: TGTGCCAGTAGCGATCCTGGACAGGGGTACAATCAGCCCCAGCATTTT